A single T cell receptor beta chain is shown here with its context. Its antigen remains unknown. This sample is part of a study of OX40 agonist ivuxolimab in advanced cancers. Study context: Those treated in dose escalation had hepatocellular carcinoma, melanoma, renal cell cancer or head and neck cancer.

Regarding the study as a whole: Researchers did not establish what antigens the expanded peripheral T cells target.

V lost 3 bases and J lost 6, with 12 bases in between. The CDR3 is made up of 13 amino acids. Germline V gene sequence: CDR1 SGHTA, CDR2 FQGTGA. TCRdb's copy holds only in-frame clones and misses some; the assay was immunoSEQ multiplex PCR. The sample has tens of thousands of clones, 70% to 90% seen once. The sequence was collected from an adult with an advanced solid tumor such as melanoma, head and neck, liver or kidney cancer. The sequences come from CD4+ or CD8+ T cells sorted from blood, collected in a trial of the OX40 agonist ivuxolimab. The genes are TRBV7-3 and TRBJ2-7; D possibly corresponds to TRBD2 (6 bases). The DNA for the CDR3 is TGTGCCAGCAGCTTGGACCAGGGAGGCGAGCAGTACTTC. Encoded protein: CASSLDQGGEQYF.